Described below is a single T cell receptor beta chain sequence and its context. This entry is derived from a study of technical replicates of blood from a few donors. Sequenced by immunoSEQ multiplex PCR; TCRdb stores in-frame clones only, minus some. The sample has fewer than 85,000 clones; roughly 90% are singletons. The TCR was taken from a human donor in good health. Some clones in this sample may be carry-over from other donors' samples. Sequenced: PBMCs.

CDR3 region: CASSQQTGDTEAFF. CDR3 sequence (DNA): TGCGCCAGCAGCCAACAGACAGGGGACACTGAAGCTTTCTTT. V and J are TRBV4-3 and TRBJ1-1; 8 nucleotides match TRBD1. The CDR3 runs to 14 residues. The germline CDR1 and CDR2 sequences are LGHNA and YSLEER. J was trimmed by 3 bases and V by 2 bases; bases with no gene match: 2.